A single sample gave rise to the 12 T cell receptor beta chains below, sequenced in a study of T cell responses to AZD1222 COVID-19 vaccine. TCRdb's table, derived via immunoSEQ multiplex PCR, lists solely in-frame clones and lacks some. The table includes fewer than 200,000 clones, approximately 92% detected once. Sequences were derived from peripheral blood, sampled on day 0 of AZD1222 vaccination. Every receptor here comes from an adult in good health.

V and J are TRBV24-1 and TRBJ2-1; TRBD1 matches at 10 bases. Trimming at V came to 3 bases and at J to 6 bases, leaving 7 bases not matched to a gene. This CDR3 spans 16 amino acids. The germline V gene encodes CDR1 KGHDR and CDR2 SFDVKD. The CDR3 DNA is TGTGCCACCAGTGATCCCGGGACAGGGGATTCCAATGAGCAGTTCTTC. It is translated as CATSDPGTGDSNEQFF.

The rearrangement joins TRBV2 to TRBJ1-1, with D tentatively TRBD1 (5 bases). The CDR3 has 12 residues. Germline V gene lookup returns CDR1 SNHLY and CDR2 FYNNEI. V was clipped by 7 bases and J by 0 bases, with 6 bases between them. The CDR3 loop is CASKGMNTEAFF. The CDR3 bases are TGTGCCAGCAAGGGGATGAACACTGAAGCTTTCTTT.

This clone was recorded once. This chain joins TRBV13 and TRBJ2-1, with 7 bases identical to TRBD1. Germline V gives CDR1 PRHDT, CDR2 FYEKMQ (reference sequence). V was pared by 4 bases and J by 4 bases, with 7 bases of the junction left unmatched. This CDR3 region has 15 residues. The CDR3 DNA reads as TGTGCCAGCAGCTACGGGACAGAACGGTACAATGAGCAGTTCTTC. This translates into CASSYGTERYNEQFF.

The V gene is TRBV28, the J gene TRBJ1-2; 12 bases are a match to TRBD1. This CDR3 region has 15 residues. Germline CDR1 is MDHEN and CDR2 is SYDVKM. With 6 bases clipped from V and 8 bases from J, the junction kept 10 bases outside the gene matches. The CDR3 is CASSPPGQGAGGYTF. The CDR3 DNA follows: TGTGCCAGCAGCCCTCCGGGACAGGGGGCTGGCGGCTACACCTTC.

This chain uses TRBV4-3 with TRBJ1-2; no definite D call. This CDR3 contains 13 residues. V lost 2 bases and J lost 2, with 6 bases in between. Per the germline V gene, CDR1 is LGHNA and CDR2 is YSLEER. CDR3 residues: CASSQLQNYGYTF. The CDR3 coding sequence is TGCGCCAGCAGCCAACTCCAGAACTATGGCTACACCTTC.

CDR3 loop: CASSVEAGAYYEQYF. CDR3 sequence (DNA): TGTGCCAGCAGCGTAGAGGCAGGGGCGTACTACGAGCAGTACTTC. The chain carries TRBV9 and TRBJ2-7; tentative D call: TRBD1 (6 bases). Germline CDR1 SGDLS, CDR2 YYNGEE. Trimming pared 0 bases from V and 3 bases from J, leaving 13 bases between. CDR3 length equals 15 residues.

The CDR3 spells CASRGSGGHYGYTF. Written as DNA, the CDR3 is TGTGCCAGCAGGGGAAGCGGGGGCCACTATGGCTACACCTTC. This chain links TRBV28 with TRBJ1-2; TRBD1 is a possible D gene (6 bases). CDR1 is MDHEN, CDR2 SYDVKM, per germline. The V end was cut by 6 bases, the J end by 3 bases, with 14 bases between. This CDR3 region has 14 residues.

The chain is built from TRBV11-2 and TRBJ2-7, with 11 positions matching TRBD2. This CDR3 has 17 residues. Germline CDR1 is SGHAT and CDR2 is FQNNGV. Trimming at V came to 1 base and at J to 0 bases, leaving 5 bases not matched to a gene. The CDR3 is CASSLASGGLLSYEQYF. CDR3 sequence (DNA): TGTGCCAGCAGCTTAGCTAGCGGGGGGCTCCTCTCCTACGAGCAGTACTTC.

This clone was observed a handful of times. A much larger clone is a single base away; this may be a read error. The chain combines TRBV6-5 with TRBJ1-5; TRBD1 is a possible D gene (5 bases). V lost 5 bases and J lost 1, with 12 bases in between. The germline CDR1 and CDR2 sequences are MNHEY and SVGAGI. This CDR3 has 15 residues. CDR3 protein: CASSKRGGSNQPQHF. CDR3 DNA sequence: TGTGCCAGCAGTAAAAGGGGCGGAAGCAATCAGCCCCAGCATTTT.

The rearrangement joins TRBV5-4 to TRBJ2-7; D gene ambiguous. Germline V gene lookup returns CDR1 SGHNT and CDR2 YYREEE (reference sequence). CDR3 length equals 13 residues. Trimming stripped 0 bases from V and 3 bases from J, with 7 bases between. The CDR3 loop is CASSLVSSYEQYF. The CDR3, as DNA: TGTGCCAGCAGCTTGGTTAGCAGCTACGAGCAGTACTTC.

This chain connects TRBV5-1 to TRBJ1-5; D unresolved. CDR3 length: 15 amino acids. Germline CDR1 SGHRS, CDR2 YFSETQ. Trimming took off 4 bases at V and 3 bases at J, with 14 bases between the two ends. CDR3 sequence reads: CASSISGELNQPQHF. The CDR3 DNA sequence: TGCGCCAGCAGCATATCAGGTGAACTCAATCAGCCCCAGCATTTT.

The chain uses TRBV6-4 and TRBJ1-1; D gene uncertain. Germline lookup yields CDR1 MRHNA and CDR2 SNTAGT. The CDR3 totals 14 residues. The V end was cut by 5 bases, the J end by 5 bases, with 15 bases between. The CDR3: CASSLDGLGTEAFF. The CDR3 DNA reads as TGTGCCAGCAGTCTGGACGGACTCGGTACTGAAGCTTTCTTT.